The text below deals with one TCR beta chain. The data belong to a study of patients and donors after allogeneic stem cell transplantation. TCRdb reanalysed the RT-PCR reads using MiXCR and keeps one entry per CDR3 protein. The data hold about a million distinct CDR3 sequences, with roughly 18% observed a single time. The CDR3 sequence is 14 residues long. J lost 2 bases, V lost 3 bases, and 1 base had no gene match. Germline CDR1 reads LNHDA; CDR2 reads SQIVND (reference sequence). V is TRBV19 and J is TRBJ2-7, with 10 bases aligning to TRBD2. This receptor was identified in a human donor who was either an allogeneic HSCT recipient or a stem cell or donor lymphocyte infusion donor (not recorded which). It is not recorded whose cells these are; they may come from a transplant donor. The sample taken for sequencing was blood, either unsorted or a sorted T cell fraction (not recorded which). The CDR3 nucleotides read TGTGCCAGTAGTATCGGGACTAGCGCCTACGAGCAGTACTTC. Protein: CASSIGTSAYEQYF.